A single sample is the source of the 31 T cell receptor beta chains below, sequenced in a study of immune evolution from preneoplasia to lung adenocarcinoma (TCRdb year 2021). Receptors were amplified or captured by the immunoSEQ multiplex PCR assay. The table comes from immuneACCESS by way of TCRdb, which keeps in-frame sequences with V and J called. Part of the clones is missing from these tables; in studies checked, under half for an unresolved V gene and the rest for unknown reasons. The sample has tens of thousands of clones on record, around 85% of them singletons. Roughly 4.7% of the sample is taken by the ten largest. Input material: FFPE invasive lung adenocarcinoma tissue. The intended sense of this specimen's cell subset or site label: frankly invasive lung adenocarcinoma (ADC). The receptor set was obtained from a person in their sixties with lung adenocarcinoma.

The rearrangement joins TRBV6-1 to TRBJ1-1, with D possibly being TRBD1 (5 bases). With 5 bases removed from V and 1 base from J, the gap between germline ends came to 11 bases. The CDR3 covers 14 residues. Germline lookup yields CDR1 MNHNS and CDR2 SASEGT. This CDR3 is CASSSRRGNTEAFF. CDR3 nucleotides: TGTGCCAGCAGTAGCCGAAGGGGGAACACTGAAGCTTTCTTT.

V and J are TRBV6-1 and TRBJ2-2; D may be TRBD1 (6 bases). V lost 4 bases and J lost 1, with 13 bases in between. Germline loops: CDR1 MNHNS, CDR2 SASEGT. This CDR3 contains 16 residues. CDR3 residues: CASSVGKTGNTGELFF. CDR3 sequence (DNA): TGTGCCAGCAGTGTGGGGAAGACAGGGAACACCGGGGAGCTGTTTTTT.

The chain is built from TRBV19 and TRBJ2-3, with 15 positions matching TRBD2. The germline V gene has CDR1 LNHDA and CDR2 SQIVND (reference sequence). J lost 9 bases, V lost 6 bases, and 7 bases had no gene match. This CDR3 has 15 residues. CDR3 amino acids: CASRGLAGGPGTQYF. The CDR3 region has the DNA TGTGCCAGTAGGGGACTAGCGGGGGGCCCGGGGACGCAGTATTTT.

The J gene is TRBJ2-5, the V gene TRBV2; D is possibly TRBD2 (5 bases). The CDR3 runs to 14 residues. Germline V gives CDR1 SNHLY, CDR2 FYNNEI. The V end was cut by 4 bases, the J end by 1 base, with 10 bases between. The CDR3 sequence is CASSGFGVQETQYF. CDR3 DNA: TGTGCCAGCAGTGGCTTCGGGGTCCAAGAGACCCAGTACTTC.

J is TRBJ2-3 and V is TRBV27, with D uncertain. The germline gives CDR1 MNHEY, CDR2 SMNVEV (reference sequence). Trimming cost V 3 bases and J 4 bases, with 11 bases left between them. This CDR3 spans 14 amino acids. In DNA, the CDR3 is TGTGCCAGCAGTTTCCGCGGTAGGCCAGATACGCAGTATTTT. The encoded protein is CASSFRGRPDTQYF.

The rearrangement uses TRBV19 and TRBJ2-2, with D hard to call. Deletions cut 3 bases from V and 4 bases from J, with 9 bases between. CDR3 length: 14 amino acids. Germline assignment: CDR1 LNHDA and CDR2 SQIVND (reference sequence). The DNA of the CDR3 is TGTGCCAGTAGTATGTGGACCCTCACCGGGGAGCTGTTTTTT. It specifies CASSMWTLTGELFF.

The V gene is TRBV27, the J gene TRBJ2-4; TRBD2 aligns across 14 bases. The CDR3 totals 19 residues. Unmatched junction bases numbered 17, after V lost 5 bases and J lost 8 bases. CDR1 is MNHEY and CDR2 is SMNVEV in the germline V gene (reference sequence). CDR3 bases: TGTGCCAGCAGTCCACGCCAGACTAGCGGGAGGGCCGTGTTATACATTCAGTACTTC. Protein: CASSPRQTSGRAVLYIQYF.

This chain connects TRBV6-6 to TRBJ2-5; no firm D call. Germline V lookup: CDR1 MNHNY, CDR2 SVGAGI (reference sequence). Trimming removed 0 bases from V and 0 bases from J, with 8 bases in between. The CDR3 sequence is 15 residues long. CDR3 residues: CASSYSWRDQETQYF. The CDR3 bases are TGTGCCAGCAGTTACTCTTGGAGAGACCAAGAGACCCAGTACTTC.

This rearrangement joins TRBV6-5 to TRBJ2-1; no reliable D call. The V and J ends lost 6 bases and 4 bases respectively, with 10 bases between them. CDR1 is MNHEY, CDR2 SVGAGI, per germline. This CDR3 has 13 residues. Written as DNA, the CDR3 is TGTGCCAGCAGGTTCAGCGTTTACAATGAGCAGTTCTTC. Translating it yields CASRFSVYNEQFF.

This chain uses TRBV6-6 with TRBJ1-1; 8 nucleotides align to TRBD1. In germline, CDR1 is MNHNY, CDR2 SVGAGI (reference sequence). Trimming took 6 bases from V and 6 from J; bases not matched to a gene: 6. This CDR3 is 13 amino acids long. CDR3 bases: TGTGCCAGCAGCACGGACAGGGAGGCTGAAGCTTTCTTT. It specifies CASSTDREAEAFF.

J is TRBJ1-1 and V is TRBV28; the D gene is possibly TRBD1 (5 bases). The V gene's germline CDR1 is MDHEN and CDR2 SYDVKM. Trimming left V 2 bases short and J 0 bases short, with 16 bases between. The length of the CDR3 is 17 residues. The CDR3 nucleotides are TGTGCCAGCAGTTTACCTGCCGACAGCTACATGAACACTGAAGCTTTCTTT. This translates into CASSLPADSYMNTEAFF.

The chain couples TRBV23-1 to TRBJ2-2, with D unclear. TRBV23-1 is given ORF status, its function remaining uncertain. Trimming removed 1 base at V and 6 bases at J, with 18 bases between. The CDR3 has 17 residues. The CDR3 spells CASSQCSRGNDPGELFF. CDR3 bases: TGCGCCAGCAGTCAATGTTCCCGTGGCAACGATCCCGGGGAGCTGTTTTTT.

The genes are TRBV29-1 and TRBJ1-3, with TRBD1 identical over 8 bases. The CDR3 covers 15 residues. V trimming: 1 base; J trimming: 3 bases; junction bases outside the gene matches: 5. CDR1 is SQVTM and CDR2 is ANQGSEA in the germline V gene. The CDR3 DNA follows: TGCAGCGTTGAAGGAACAGGGGGATTTGGAAACACCATATATTTT. Its translation is CSVEGTGGFGNTIYF.

The rearrangement links TRBV6-6 to TRBJ2-7; 7 bases align to TRBD1. The J segment lost 6 bases and the V segment lost 8 bases, leaving 16 bases of the junction unmatched. There are 15 residues in the CDR3. The germline CDR1 and CDR2 sequences are MNHNY and SVGAGI (reference sequence). CDR3 in DNA: TGTGCCAGCTCTTTGAGAGGGGGCGCACGTGGCGAGCAGTACTTC. It codes for CASSLRGGARGEQYF.

The chain employs TRBV5-5 and TRBJ2-3; TRBD2 is a possible D gene (5 bases). The V end lost 2 bases, the J end lost 6 bases, and 16 bases lay between the germline ends. CDR3 size: 15 residues. The germline CDR1 and CDR2 sequences are SGHKS and YYEKEE (reference sequence). The CDR3 bases are TGTGCCAGCAGCTTTCGGCCTACCCGCGGGGATACGCAGTATTTT. Amino acid sequence: CASSFRPTRGDTQYF.

This clone occurred once. The V call is TRBV19, the J call TRBJ1-1, with unresolved D. CDR3 length: 14 residues. V dropped 1 base and J dropped 1 base, with 7 bases sitting between them. CDR1 and CDR2 from the germline V gene are LNHDA and SQIVND (reference sequence). This chain's CDR3 is CASSIAQTNTEAFF. CDR3 coding DNA: TGTGCCAGTAGTATAGCACAGACGAACACTGAAGCTTTCTTT. Full variable domain (outside the CDR3, taken from reference TRBV19 and TRBJ1-1): DGGITQSPKYLFRKEGQNVTLSCEQNLNHDAMYWYRQDPGQGLRLIYYSQIVNDFQKGDIAEGYSVSREKKESFPLTVTSAQKNPTAFYLCASSIAQTNTEAFFGQGTRLTVV.

This clone was seen a handful of times. J is TRBJ1-2 and V is TRBV7-2; D possibly corresponds to TRBD1 (6 bases). The CDR3 extends over 13 amino acids. Trimming stripped 5 bases from V and 4 bases from J, with 11 bases between. Per the germline V gene, CDR1 is SGHTA and CDR2 is FQGNSA. CDR3 region: CASSAPDSYGYTF. The CDR3 DNA sequence: TGTGCCAGCAGCGCCCCGGACAGCTATGGCTACACCTTC.

V usage is TRBV5-4 and J usage is TRBJ2-2; 14 bases line up with TRBD2. Germline CDR1 SGHNT, CDR2 YYREEE (reference sequence). V lost 4 bases, J lost 4 bases, and 6 bases stayed unmatched. The CDR3 consists of 17 residues. CDR3 in DNA: TGTGCCAGCAGCGCCGGGACTAGCGGGAGCGGCACCGGGGAGCTGTTTTTT. Its protein product is CASSAGTSGSGTGELFF.

The chain employs TRBV5-3 and TRBJ1-1; 9 nucleotides match TRBD1. TRBV5-3 is sorted into the ORF group, with uncertain function. After removal of 4 bases from V and 1 base from J, the junction contained 8 bases not matched to a gene. The CDR3 is made up of 16 amino acids. The CDR3 nucleotides read TGTGCCAGAAGCACAAACGTACAGGGGGCGAACACTGAAGCTTTCTTT. This gives the protein CARSTNVQGANTEAFF.

CDR3 DNA sequence: TGTGCCAGTAGTATATGGTTTCAGGGTTCTTACAATGAGCAGTTCTTC. This translates into CASSIWFQGSYNEQFF. This chain links TRBV19 with TRBJ2-1; a possible D gene is TRBD1 (5 bases). Trimming stripped 2 bases from V and 4 bases from J, with 15 bases between. Germline V CDR1 and CDR2: LNHDA, SQIVND (reference sequence). The CDR3 contains 16 residues.

The gene calls are TRBV6-5 and TRBJ1-5; D call uncertain. The CDR3 extends over 14 amino acids. The V gene lost 6 bases and the J gene lost 6 bases, with 15 bases spanning the gap. CDR1 MNHEY and CDR2 SVGAGI come from the germline V gene. In DNA, the CDR3 is TGTGCCAGCAGCTACACCCACCGGGGTCAGCCCCAGCATTTT. Protein product: CASSYTHRGQPQHF.

The chain uses TRBV7-8 and TRBJ1-2, with TRBD1 matching over 7 bases. The V and J ends lost 1 base and 0 bases, in that order; junction bases with no gene match: 5. The length of the CDR3 is 16 residues. Germline-derived CDR1 and CDR2 are SGHVS and FQNEAQ. CDR3 sequence: CASSLGRGLTNYGYTF. DNA of the CDR3: TGTGCCAGCAGCTTAGGAAGGGGGCTAACTAACTATGGCTACACCTTC.

This chain joins TRBV19 and TRBJ2-1; no clear D gene. The V and J ends lost 3 bases and 10 bases respectively, with 22 bases between them. The length of the CDR3 is 16 residues. CDR1 LNHDA and CDR2 SQIVND come from the germline V gene (reference sequence). The CDR3 region has the DNA TGTGCCAGTAGTATGAGAACCCCACAGCGCGATAAGGAGCAGTTCTTC. Translation gives CASSMRTPQRDKEQFF. The whole variable domain, remainder taken from reference TRBV19 and TRBJ2-1, is DGGITQSPKYLFRKEGQNVTLSCEQNLNHDAMYWYRQDPGQGLRLIYYSQIVNDFQKGDIAEGYSVSREKKESFPLTVTSAQKNPTAFYLCASSMRTPQRDKEQFFGPGTRLTVL.

The rearrangement uses TRBV5-1 and TRBJ2-5; 8 bases line up with TRBD2. The CDR3 is 15 residues long. Germline loops: CDR1 SGHRS, CDR2 YFSETQ. The V gene end was trimmed by 0 bases and the J gene end by 6 bases; junction bases not matched to a gene: 7. CDR3 region: CASSLGAGGGKTQYF. CDR3 in DNA: TGCGCCAGCAGCTTGGGCGCGGGAGGAGGAAAGACCCAGTACTTC.

The genes are TRBV11-1 and TRBJ1-3, with D maybe TRBD1 (5 bases). Germline CDR1 is SGHAT and CDR2 is FQDESV (reference sequence). The CDR3 extends over 16 amino acids. V lost 4 bases, J lost 2 bases, and 15 bases lay in between. CDR3 in amino acids: CASSSRVRTAGNTIYF. Here the CDR3 DNA reads TGTGCCAGCAGCTCCAGGGTTAGAACGGCTGGAAACACCATATATTTT.

In this sample, this clone turned up a few times. V and J are TRBV6-4 and TRBJ2-6, with D tentatively TRBD1 (5 bases). CDR1 and CDR2 from the germline V gene are MRHNA and SNTAGT. This CDR3 is 14 amino acids long. The ends were cut back, 9 bases at V and 2 bases at J, with 11 bases in the middle. The CDR3 loop is CASAAGPGANVLTF. The CDR3 coding sequence is TGTGCCAGTGCCGCAGGGCCTGGGGCCAACGTCCTGACTTTC.

The rearrangement uses TRBV6-5 and TRBJ1-2, with D unclear. The CDR3 has 15 amino acids. From germline, CDR1 is MNHEY and CDR2 SVGAGI. Between the trimmed V and J ends, which lost 0 bases and 2 bases, there was a span of 10 bases. The CDR3 is CASSYSLGVNYGYTF. In nucleotides, the CDR3 is TGTGCCAGCAGTTACTCATTAGGAGTAAACTATGGCTACACCTTC.

This chain joins TRBV5-1 and TRBJ1-1; D not certain. CDR1 and CDR2 from the germline V gene are SGHRS and YFSETQ. The ends were cut back, 0 bases at V and 3 bases at J, with 12 bases in the middle. The CDR3 has 15 amino acids. The CDR3 spells CASSLGEGRDTEAFF. CDR3 nucleotides: TGCGCCAGCAGCTTGGGCGAGGGCCGGGACACTGAAGCTTTCTTT. Variable domain in full (rest from reference TRBV5-1 and TRBJ1-1): KAGVTQTPRYLIKTRGQQVTLSCSPISGHRSVSWYQQTPGQGLQFLFEYFSETQRNKGNFPGRFSGRQFSNSRSEMNVSTLELGDSALYLCASSLGEGRDTEAFFGQGTRLTVV.

The CDR3 here is CASSRTQGGEKLFF. The CDR3 region has the DNA TGCGCCAGCAGCAGAACACAGGGTGGAGAAAAACTGTTTTTT. The chain joins TRBV5-1 to TRBJ1-4, with a weak D call TRBD1 (6 bases). CDR1 and CDR2 (germline): SGHRS, YFSETQ. V lost 4 bases and J 8 bases, leaving 15 bases between the germline ends. This CDR3 is 14 amino acids long.

V gene TRBV4-2 combines with J gene TRBJ1-2, with a weak D call TRBD1 (5 bases). This CDR3 is built from 15 residues. CDR1 is LGHNA and CDR2 is YNFKEQ in the germline V gene. The ends were cut back, 1 base at V and 0 bases at J, with 9 bases in the middle. The CDR3: CASSQAGLANYGYTF. CDR3 DNA: TGTGCCAGCAGCCAAGCGGGGCTCGCTAACTATGGCTACACCTTC.

The chain is built from TRBV6-1 and TRBJ2-6; no firm D call. The CDR3 spans 14 residues. V shed 4 bases and J shed 1 base, with 5 bases lying between them. In germline, CDR1 is MNHNS, CDR2 SASEGT. The CDR3 nucleotides read TGTGCCAGCAGTGGGTATTCTGGGGCCAACGTCCTGACTTTC. It yields the protein CASSGYSGANVLTF.